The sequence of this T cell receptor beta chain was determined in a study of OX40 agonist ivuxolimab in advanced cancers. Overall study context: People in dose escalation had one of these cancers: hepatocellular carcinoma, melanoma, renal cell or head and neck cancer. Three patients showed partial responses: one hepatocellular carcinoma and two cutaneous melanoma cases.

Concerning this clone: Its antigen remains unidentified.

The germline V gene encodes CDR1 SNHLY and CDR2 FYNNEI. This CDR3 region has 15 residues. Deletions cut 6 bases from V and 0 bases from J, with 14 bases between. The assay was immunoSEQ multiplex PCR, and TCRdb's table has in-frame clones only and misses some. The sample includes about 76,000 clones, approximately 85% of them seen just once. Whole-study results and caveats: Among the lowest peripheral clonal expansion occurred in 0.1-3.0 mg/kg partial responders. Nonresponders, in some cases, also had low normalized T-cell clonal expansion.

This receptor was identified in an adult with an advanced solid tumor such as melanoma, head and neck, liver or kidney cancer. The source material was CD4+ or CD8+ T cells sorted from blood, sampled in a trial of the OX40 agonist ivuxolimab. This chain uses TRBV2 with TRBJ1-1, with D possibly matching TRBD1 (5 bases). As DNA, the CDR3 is TGTGCCAGCAGCGAAACCGGGACTATGAACACTGAAGCTTTCTTT. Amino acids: CASSETGTMNTEAFF.